This record looks at one TCR beta chain sequence and its context. Its antigen is as yet unknown. The sample belongs to a study of blood T cells in healthy people across ages. Findings and limits, study-wide: Naive T cell percentage showed a strong correlation with the diversity of TCR beta.

It was with a sample-barcoded 5' primer and a J-beta primer mix that a second PCR of about 6 to 11 cycles was run. Via MiXCR, TCRdb re-called the 5' RACE reads, giving one row per CDR3 protein. The sample carries about 800,000 distinct CDR3 sequences, roughly 25% recorded once. The same sample was also used in a study of T cells of mothers and their children. This second report adds: Each mother yielded more than 9 million TCR beta CDR3 reads. Each child yielded about 3 million reads. Related and unrelated pairs show similar shaping of TCR recombination output by thymic selection.

This receptor was identified in a boy under 18 in good health. The sequencing input was blood.

CDR3 protein: CSARDRGQVFETQYF. The CDR3 nucleotides read TGCAGTGCTAGAGATCGGGGGCAGGTGTTTGAGACCCAGTACTTC. V is TRBV20-1 and J is TRBJ2-5, with D perhaps given as TRBD1 or TRBD2 (6 bases each). The ends were cut back, 0 bases at V and 5 bases at J, with 16 bases in the middle. Germline V CDR1 and CDR2: DFQATT, SNEGSKA (reference sequence). CDR3 length: 15 amino acids.